Below are 5 T cell receptor beta chains sequenced from a single sample in a study of early T cells in non-severe SARS-CoV-2 infection. In TCRdb, the 5' RACE reads were re-called with MiXCR into one record per CDR3 protein. This table has approximately 120,000 distinct CDR3 sequences, about 15% appearing once. Sequenced: whole blood. The origin of the receptors is an adult who was a healthcare worker with PCR-confirmed SARS-CoV-2 infection or an uninfected control (not recorded which).

This clonotype was seen a handful of times. This chain joins TRBV2 and TRBJ2-7; a possible D gene is TRBD2 (6 bases). The CDR3 extends over 14 amino acids. Trimming left V 8 bases short and J 4 bases short, with 18 bases between. Germline assignment: CDR1 SNHLY and CDR2 FYNNEI. The CDR3 region has the DNA TGTGCCAGCTCCGTACGGCGGGGCGCTTACGAGCAGTACTTC. It specifies CASSVRRGAYEQYF.

This clonotype has just a few counts. A junction end diverges from the germline sequence, so it may reflect a read error. The chain combines TRBV6-2 or TRBV6-3 with TRBJ2-1, with D perhaps matching TRBD2 (7 bases). Germline V gene sequence: CDR1 MNHEY, CDR2 SVGEGT. CDR3 length: 11 residues. CDR3 amino acids: CASSHGGAEVF. In nucleotides, the CDR3 is TGTGCCAGCAGCCATGGGGGGGCTGAGGTCTTC.

In this sample, this clonotype turned up a few times. The rearrangement joins TRBV5-1 to TRBJ1-1; D remains unclear. Germline V CDR1 and CDR2: SGHRS, YFSETQ. Trimming shortened V by 4 bases and J by 0 bases, and 4 bases separated the two germline ends. The CDR3 runs 12 residues. The CDR3 protein is CASSGMNTEAFF. The CDR3 coding sequence is TGCGCCAGCAGCGGAATGAACACTGAAGCTTTCTTT.

V is TRBV20-1 and J is TRBJ2-1; 10 bases match TRBD2. CDR3 size: 14 residues. Germline-derived CDR1 and CDR2 are DFQATT and SNEGSKA (reference sequence). Germline trimming cut 5 bases from V and 4 bases from J; bases unmatched to any gene: 5. CDR3 residues: CSAPSGGAYNEQFF. Written as DNA, the CDR3 is TGCAGTGCTCCCAGCGGGGGGGCTTACAATGAGCAGTTCTTC.

The sample holds many counts of this clonotype. This chain joins TRBV5-6 and TRBJ2-3, with unresolved D. The germline gives CDR1 SGHDT, CDR2 YYEEEE. CDR3 length: 13 amino acids. V gave up 4 bases and J gave up 3 bases, with 9 bases separating them. Here the CDR3 reads CASSLQLTDTQYF. The DNA for the CDR3 is TGTGCCAGCAGCCTACAGTTGACAGATACGCAGTATTTT.